A single sample is the source of the 13 T cell receptor beta chains below, sequenced in a study of identical twins. MiXCR, run by TCRdb on the 5' RACE reads, gives a single entry per CDR3 protein. The sample lists 1.5 million to 2 million distinct CDR3 sequences; under 35% were seen once. Input material: cord blood. These receptors were obtained from a newborn girl in good health.

This clonotype was recorded a few times. The rearrangement joins TRBV28 to TRBJ2-4; D possibly uses TRBD1 or TRBD2 (5 bases each). CDR1 is MDHEN and CDR2 is SYDVKM in the germline V gene. The germline V and J ends were trimmed by 3 bases and 4 bases, with 19 bases remaining between them. The CDR3 is 17 amino acids. CDR3 in amino acids: CASSLDRDATLKNIQYF. CDR3 DNA sequence: TGTGCCAGCAGTTTGGACCGGGACGCGACGCTAAAAAACATTCAGTACTTC.

This clonotype was observed a handful of times. The chain has TRBV2 and TRBJ2-1, with TRBD2 matching over 8 bases. V shed 7 bases and J 0 bases; nucleotides not matched to a gene: 5. This CDR3 contains 15 residues. Germline V gene data show CDR1 as SNHLY and CDR2 as FYNNEI. As DNA, the CDR3 is TGTGCCAGCACGGGGGCGGGAGGCTCCTACAATGAGCAGTTCTTC. Translation gives CASTGAGGSYNEQFF.

V usage is TRBV3-1 and J usage is TRBJ2-3; 12 nucleotides align to TRBD2. Trimming took 4 bases from V and 4 from J; bases not matched to a gene: 9. Germline values: CDR1 LGHDT, CDR2 YNNKEL (reference sequence). CDR3 size: 17 residues. Here the CDR3 reads CASSLPALAGGADTQYF. DNA of the CDR3: TGTGCCAGCAGCCTCCCTGCACTAGCGGGGGGCGCAGATACGCAGTATTTT.

CDR3 in DNA: TGCGCCAGCAGCTTGAGAGAACTAGCGGGGGTTCAAGAGACCCAGTACTTC. Residues: CASSLRELAGVQETQYF. This chain connects TRBV5-1 to TRBJ2-5; 11 positions agree with TRBD2. V was pared by 1 base and J by 2 bases, with 7 bases of the junction left unmatched. The germline V gene encodes CDR1 SGHRS and CDR2 YFSETQ. The length of the CDR3 is 17 residues.

The sample holds a few counts of this clonotype. The rearrangement joins TRBV13 to TRBJ2-7, with D perhaps TRBD1 (5 bases). V lost 3 bases and J 3 bases, leaving 9 bases between the germline ends. The V gene's germline CDR1 is PRHDT and CDR2 FYEKMQ (reference sequence). This CDR3 comprises 13 residues. CDR3 DNA sequence: TGTGCCAGCAGCTTCCCAGGGATCTACGAGCAGTACTTC. This gives the protein CASSFPGIYEQYF.

The V call is TRBV12-3 or TRBV12-4, the J call TRBJ1-1; D perhaps matches TRBD1 (5 bases). Trimming took off 3 bases at V and 5 bases at J, with 16 bases between the two ends. This CDR3 region has 15 residues. CDR3 sequence reads: CASSFREGIETEAFF. The CDR3 DNA sequence: TGTGCCAGCAGTTTTAGGGAGGGGATTGAAACTGAAGCTTTCTTT.

The chain links TRBV28 to TRBJ2-5; possible D gene TRBD1, 6 bases. V dropped 4 bases and J dropped 2 bases, with 17 bases sitting between them. The CDR3 sequence is 16 residues long. Germline CDR1 and CDR2: MDHEN and SYDVKM. CDR3 region: CASSSGGTGRQETQYF. DNA of the CDR3: TGTGCCAGCAGTTCGGGCGGTACAGGGCGACAAGAGACCCAGTACTTC.

This clonotype has a count of ten or more. The chain links TRBV21-1 to TRBJ2-7; the table names TRBD1, a call not compared with the DNA. TRBV21-1 is recorded as a pseudogene. The CDR3 is made up of 13 amino acids. The CDR3 sequence: CASSRGGTYEQYF. The CDR3 DNA sequence: TGTGCCAGCAGCAGGGGCGGTACCTACGAGCAGTACTTC.

The V call is TRBV5-4, the J call TRBJ2-7, with a possible D match to TRBD1 (5 bases). Germline CDR1 is SGHNT and CDR2 is YYREEE (reference sequence). Trimming took off 7 bases at V and 6 bases at J, with 11 bases between the two ends. The CDR3 totals 11 residues. The CDR3 DNA sequence: TGTGCCAGCCATCAGGGTTCCGAGCAGTACTTC. Its translation: CASHQGSEQYF.

Worth noting for this clonotype: The germline gene is not matched at one end of the junction; a read error may be the cause. The rearrangement joins TRBV7-7 to TRBJ2-3; TRBD1 or TRBD2 may be the D gene (5 bases each). CDR1 SSHAT and CDR2 FNYEAQ come from the germline V gene (reference sequence). There are 13 residues in the CDR3. The CDR3 region is CASSIGSGGPQYF. The CDR3, as DNA: TGTGCTAGCAGCATAGGGAGTGGGGGTCCGCAGTATTTT. The full variable domain, rest sourced from reference TRBV7-7 and TRBJ2-3, is GAGVSQSPRYKVTKRGQDVTLRCDPISSHATLYWYQQALGQGPEFLTYFNYEAQPDKSGLPSDRFSAERPEGSISTLTIQRTEQRDSAMYRCASSIGSGGPQYFGPGTRLTVL.

This clonotype was detected ten times or more. CDR3 nucleotides: TGCGCCAGCAGCCTGGACACAGCCAAAAACATTCAGTACTTC. This translates into CASSLDTAKNIQYF. The V call is TRBV4-1, the J call TRBJ2-4, with D perhaps TRBD1 (5 bases). Trimming pared 4 bases from V and 0 bases from J, leaving 7 bases between. Germline-derived CDR1 and CDR2 are MGHRA and YSYEKL. The CDR3 extends over 14 amino acids.

The V call is TRBV7-9, the J call TRBJ1-1; 7 bases agree with TRBD1. The CDR3 is 15 amino acids. The V gene's germline CDR1 is SEHNR and CDR2 FQNEAQ (reference sequence). V shed 7 bases, J shed 0 bases, and the junction held 8 bases outside the gene matches. CDR3 amino acids: CASTRRGRLNTEAFF. DNA of the CDR3: TGTGCCAGCACCAGGAGGGGGCGATTGAACACTGAAGCTTTCTTT.

This chain connects TRBV25-1 to TRBJ1-1; a weak D match, TRBD1 (5 bases). Germline V lookup: CDR1 MGHDK, CDR2 SYGVNS. The V end lost 0 bases, the J end lost 10 bases, and 15 bases lay between the germline ends. The CDR3 consists of 14 residues. CDR3 nucleotide sequence: TGTGCCAGCAGTGAATATACAGGCCTCGATGGAGCTTTCTTT. Residues: CASSEYTGLDGAFF.